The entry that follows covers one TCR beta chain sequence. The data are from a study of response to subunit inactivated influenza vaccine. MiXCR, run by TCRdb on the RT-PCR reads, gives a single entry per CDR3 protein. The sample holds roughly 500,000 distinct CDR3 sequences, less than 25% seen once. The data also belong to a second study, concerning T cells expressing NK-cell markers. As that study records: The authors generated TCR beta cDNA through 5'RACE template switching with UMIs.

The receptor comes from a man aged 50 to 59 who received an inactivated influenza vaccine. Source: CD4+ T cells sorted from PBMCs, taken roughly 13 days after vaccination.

Here the CDR3 DNA reads TGTGCCAGCAGCTTGGTTTGGCAACGTGAAAAACTGTTTTTT. Translating gives CASSLVWQREKLFF. The chain couples TRBV5-6 to TRBJ1-4; no firm D call. V lost 0 bases and J lost 7, with 10 bases in between. Germline V CDR1 and CDR2: SGHDT, YYEEEE. The CDR3 covers 14 residues.